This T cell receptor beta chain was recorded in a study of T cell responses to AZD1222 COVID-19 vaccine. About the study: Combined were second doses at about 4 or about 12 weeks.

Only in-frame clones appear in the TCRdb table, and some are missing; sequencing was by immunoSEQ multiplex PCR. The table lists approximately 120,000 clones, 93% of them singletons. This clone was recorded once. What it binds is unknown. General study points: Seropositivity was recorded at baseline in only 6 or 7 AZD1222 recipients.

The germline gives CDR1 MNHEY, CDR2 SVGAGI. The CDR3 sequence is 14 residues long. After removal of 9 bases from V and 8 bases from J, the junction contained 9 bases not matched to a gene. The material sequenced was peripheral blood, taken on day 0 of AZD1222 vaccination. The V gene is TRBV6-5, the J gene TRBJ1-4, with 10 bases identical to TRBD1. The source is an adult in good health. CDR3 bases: TGTGCCAGTCTTAGACAGGGGGCGCGGGAAAAACTGTTTTTT. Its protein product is CASLRQGAREKLFF.